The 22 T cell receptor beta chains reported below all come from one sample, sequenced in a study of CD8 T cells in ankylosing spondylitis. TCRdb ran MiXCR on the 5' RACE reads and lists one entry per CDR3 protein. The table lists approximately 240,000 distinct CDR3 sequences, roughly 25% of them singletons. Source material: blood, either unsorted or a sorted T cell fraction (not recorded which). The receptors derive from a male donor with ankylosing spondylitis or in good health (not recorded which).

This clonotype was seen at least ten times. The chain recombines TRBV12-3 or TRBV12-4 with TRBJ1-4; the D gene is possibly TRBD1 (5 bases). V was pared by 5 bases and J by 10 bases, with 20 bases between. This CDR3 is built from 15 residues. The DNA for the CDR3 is TGTGCCAGCAGTCCTCATGGGGGGAAATTAGCAAAACTGTTTTTT. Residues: CASSPHGGKLAKLFF.

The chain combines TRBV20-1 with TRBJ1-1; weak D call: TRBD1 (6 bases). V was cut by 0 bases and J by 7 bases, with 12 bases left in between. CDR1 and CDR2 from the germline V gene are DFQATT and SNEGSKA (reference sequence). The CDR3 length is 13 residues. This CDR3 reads CSAREGAGFEAFF. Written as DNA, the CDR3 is TGCAGTGCTAGAGAGGGGGCGGGGTTTGAAGCTTTCTTT.

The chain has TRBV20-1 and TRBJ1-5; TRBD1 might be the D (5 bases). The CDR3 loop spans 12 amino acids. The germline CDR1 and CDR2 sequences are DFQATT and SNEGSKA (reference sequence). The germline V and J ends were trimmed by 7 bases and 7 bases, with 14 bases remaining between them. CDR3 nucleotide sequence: TGCAGTGTCCAGGGAGGGGAGCAGCCCCAGCATTTT. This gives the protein CSVQGGEQPQHF.

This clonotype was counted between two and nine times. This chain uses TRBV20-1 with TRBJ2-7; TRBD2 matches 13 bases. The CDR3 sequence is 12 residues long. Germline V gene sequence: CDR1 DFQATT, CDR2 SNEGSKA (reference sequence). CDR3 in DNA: TGCAGAACTAGCGGGGGGGCTGGCGAGCAGTACTTC. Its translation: CRTSGGAGEQYF.

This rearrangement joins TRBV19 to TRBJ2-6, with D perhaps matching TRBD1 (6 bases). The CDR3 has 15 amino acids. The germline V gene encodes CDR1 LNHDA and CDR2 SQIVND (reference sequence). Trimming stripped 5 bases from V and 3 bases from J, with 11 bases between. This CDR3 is CASSPGEGGANVLTF. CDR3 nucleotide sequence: TGTGCCAGTAGTCCAGGGGAAGGTGGGGCCAACGTCCTGACTTTC.

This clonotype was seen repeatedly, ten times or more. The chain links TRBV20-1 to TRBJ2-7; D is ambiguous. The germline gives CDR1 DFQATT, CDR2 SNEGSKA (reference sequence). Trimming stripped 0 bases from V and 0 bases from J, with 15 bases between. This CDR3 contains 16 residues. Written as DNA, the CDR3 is TGCAGTGCTAGAGATCGTATCTGGGCAGCCTCCTACGAGCAGTACTTC. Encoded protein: CSARDRIWAASYEQYF.

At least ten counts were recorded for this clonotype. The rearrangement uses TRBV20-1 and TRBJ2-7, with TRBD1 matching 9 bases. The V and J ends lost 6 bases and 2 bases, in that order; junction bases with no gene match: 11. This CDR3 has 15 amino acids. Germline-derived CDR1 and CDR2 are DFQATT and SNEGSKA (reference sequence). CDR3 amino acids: CSAQSSGDRAYEQYF. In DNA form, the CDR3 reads TGCAGTGCCCAGTCCAGTGGGGACAGGGCCTACGAGCAGTACTTC.

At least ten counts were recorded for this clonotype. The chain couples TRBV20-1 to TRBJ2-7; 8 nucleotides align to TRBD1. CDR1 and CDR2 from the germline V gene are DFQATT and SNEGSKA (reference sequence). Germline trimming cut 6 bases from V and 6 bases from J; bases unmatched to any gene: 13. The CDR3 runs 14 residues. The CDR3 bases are TGCAGTGCCAACACCCGGACAGGGCGCCTCGAGCAGTACTTC. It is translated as CSANTRTGRLEQYF.

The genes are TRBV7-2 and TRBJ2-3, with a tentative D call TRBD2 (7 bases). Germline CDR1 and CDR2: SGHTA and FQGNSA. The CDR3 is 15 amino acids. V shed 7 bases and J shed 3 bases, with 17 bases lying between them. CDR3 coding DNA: TGTGCCAGCACCGTTTTGGGGGGGCCAACAGATACGCAGTATTTT. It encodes CASTVLGGPTDTQYF.

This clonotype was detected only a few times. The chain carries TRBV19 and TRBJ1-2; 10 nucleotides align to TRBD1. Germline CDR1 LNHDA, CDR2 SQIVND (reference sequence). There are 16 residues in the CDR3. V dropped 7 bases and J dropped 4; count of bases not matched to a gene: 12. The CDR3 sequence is CASNYGTGDWSYGYTF. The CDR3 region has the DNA TGTGCCAGTAATTACGGGACAGGGGATTGGAGCTATGGCTACACCTTC.

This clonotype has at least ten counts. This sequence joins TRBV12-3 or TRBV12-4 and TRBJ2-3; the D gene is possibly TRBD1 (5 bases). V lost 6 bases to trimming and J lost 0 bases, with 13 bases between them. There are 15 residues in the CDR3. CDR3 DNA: TGTGCCAGCAGCCAAGGCAGGGCGAGCACAGATACGCAGTATTTT. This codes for CASSQGRASTDTQYF.

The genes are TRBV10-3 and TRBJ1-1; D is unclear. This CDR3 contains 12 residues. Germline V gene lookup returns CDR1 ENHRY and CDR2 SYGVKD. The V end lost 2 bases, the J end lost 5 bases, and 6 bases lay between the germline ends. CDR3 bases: TGTGCCATCAGTGAGCCGGAGACTGAAGCTTTCTTT. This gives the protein CAISEPETEAFF.

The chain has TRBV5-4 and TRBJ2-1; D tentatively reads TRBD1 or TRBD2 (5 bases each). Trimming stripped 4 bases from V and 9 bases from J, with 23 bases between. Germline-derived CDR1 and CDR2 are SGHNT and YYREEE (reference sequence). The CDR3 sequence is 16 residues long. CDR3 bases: TGTGCCAGCAGCGGACTTGCGACAGTAGGTCAGGGTGAGCAGTTCTTC. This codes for CASSGLATVGQGEQFF.

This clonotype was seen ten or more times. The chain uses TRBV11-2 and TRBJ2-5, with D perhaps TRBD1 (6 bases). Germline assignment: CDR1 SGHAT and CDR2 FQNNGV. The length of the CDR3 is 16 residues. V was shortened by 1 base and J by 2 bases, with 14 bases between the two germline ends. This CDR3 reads CASSLGGRGRQETQYF. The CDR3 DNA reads TGTGCCAGCAGCTTAGGCGGCAGGGGAAGGCAAGAGACCCAGTACTTC. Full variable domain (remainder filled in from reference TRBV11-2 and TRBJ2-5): EAGVAQSPRYKIIEKRQSVAFWCNPISGHATLYWYQQILGQGPKLLIQFQNNGVVDDSQLPKDRFSAERLKGVDSTLKIQPAKLEDSAVYLCASSLGGRGRQETQYFGPGTRLLVL.

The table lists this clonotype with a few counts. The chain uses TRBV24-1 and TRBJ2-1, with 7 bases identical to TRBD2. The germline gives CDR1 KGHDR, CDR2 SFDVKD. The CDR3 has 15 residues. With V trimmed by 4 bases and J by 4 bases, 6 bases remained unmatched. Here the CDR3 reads CATSDTSGGYNEQFF. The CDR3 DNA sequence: TGTGCCACCAGTGACACTTCGGGGGGTTACAATGAGCAGTTCTTC.

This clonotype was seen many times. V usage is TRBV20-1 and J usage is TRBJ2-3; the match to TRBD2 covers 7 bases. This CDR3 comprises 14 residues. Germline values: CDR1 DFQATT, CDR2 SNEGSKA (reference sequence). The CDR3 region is CSAPPGEGTDTQYF. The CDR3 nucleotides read TGCAGCGCACCTCCGGGGGAGGGGACAGATACGCAGTATTTT.

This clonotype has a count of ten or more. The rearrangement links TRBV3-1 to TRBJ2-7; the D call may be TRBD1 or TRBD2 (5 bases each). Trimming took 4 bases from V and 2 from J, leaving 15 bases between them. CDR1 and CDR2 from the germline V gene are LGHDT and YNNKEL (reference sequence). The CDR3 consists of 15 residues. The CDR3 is CASSLPGRLTYEQYF. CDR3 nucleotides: TGTGCCAGCAGCCTTCCGGGACGTCTGACCTACGAGCAGTACTTC.

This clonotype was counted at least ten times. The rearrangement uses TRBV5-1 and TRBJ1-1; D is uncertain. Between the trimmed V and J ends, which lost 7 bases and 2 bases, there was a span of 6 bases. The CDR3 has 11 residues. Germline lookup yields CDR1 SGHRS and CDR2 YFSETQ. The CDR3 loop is CASSGNTEAFF. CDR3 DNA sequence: TGCGCCAGCTCGGGTAACACTGAAGCTTTCTTT. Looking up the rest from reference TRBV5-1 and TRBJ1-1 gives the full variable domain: KAGVTQTPRYLIKTRGQQVTLSCSPISGHRSVSWYQQTPGQGLQFLFEYFSETQRNKGNFPGRFSGRQFSNSRSEMNVSTLELGDSALYLCASSGNTEAFFGQGTRLTVV.

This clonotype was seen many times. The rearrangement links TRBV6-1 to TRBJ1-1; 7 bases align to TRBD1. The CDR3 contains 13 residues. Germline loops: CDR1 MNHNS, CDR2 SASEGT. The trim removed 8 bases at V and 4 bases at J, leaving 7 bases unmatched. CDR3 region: CASGRDSSTEAFF. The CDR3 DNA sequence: TGTGCCAGCGGACGGGACAGTAGCACTGAAGCTTTCTTT.

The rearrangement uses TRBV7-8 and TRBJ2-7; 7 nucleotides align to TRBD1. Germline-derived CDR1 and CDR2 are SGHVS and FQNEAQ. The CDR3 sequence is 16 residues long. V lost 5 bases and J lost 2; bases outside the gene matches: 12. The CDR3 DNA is TGTGCCAGCAGCCCAGACCCGACAGGGTACCCCTACGAGCAGTACTTC. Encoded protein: CASSPDPTGYPYEQYF.

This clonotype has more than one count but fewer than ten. The CDR3 DNA reads as TGTGCCAGCAGTTTAGGGCTGGGTCAGTTCTTC. The encoded protein is CASSLGLGQFF. V and J are TRBV12-3 or TRBV12-4 and TRBJ2-1; D remains ambiguous. The CDR3 totals 11 residues. Trimming took 1 base from V and 13 from J, leaving 8 bases between them.

The CDR3 DNA reads TGCAGTGCTTCCTCTGGGGCTAGCGGGGGCTCACAGTATTTT. Its protein product is CSASSGASGGSQYF. This chain links TRBV20-1 with TRBJ2-3; 10 nucleotides line up with TRBD2. The CDR3 runs 14 residues. V dropped 5 bases and J dropped 12; count of bases not matched to a gene: 14. Germline V gene data show CDR1 as DFQATT and CDR2 as SNEGSKA (reference sequence).